This TCR beta chain was obtained from a study of blood T cell repertoires in COVID-19. Study information: Acute and convalescent COVID-19 specimens originated in the United States, Italy and Spain. The cDNA or gDNA used as material had been derived from T cells, B-cell-depleted T cells, or PBMCs.

Original analysis: Nucleated cell counts were estimated from reference gene primer amplification. This table comes from immunoSEQ multiplex PCR, and its TCRdb copy is limited to in-frame clones, with some not included. That table is the source of V, J and clone size, and D and trimming were worked out from the DNA. The sample contains 200,000 to 250,000 clones, roughly 80% of which appear only once. Only one count was recorded for this clone. V lost 0 bases and J 3 bases, leaving 9 bases between the germline ends. The CDR3 is 15 amino acids. From germline, CDR1 is SGHVS and CDR2 FNYEAQ. The sequencing input was peripheral blood. The sequence was obtained from a woman aged 55 to 70 who had recovered from COVID-19. The chain joins TRBV7-6 to TRBJ2-1; D is unresolved. CDR3 region: CASSLAIGYYNEQFF. The CDR3 DNA reads as TGTGCCAGCAGCTTAGCGATCGGGTACTACAATGAGCAGTTCTTC.